The sequence of this T cell receptor (beta chain) was determined in a study of blood T cell repertoires in COVID-19 (dated by TCRdb to about 2020). Turning to the overall study: Samples from collaborators originated in the United States, Italy and Spain and spanned both the acute and convalescent phases of COVID-19. The prospective study material was composed of cDNA or gDNA derived from T cells, B-cell-depleted T cells, or PBMCs. Deeply sampled blood TCRbeta repertoires from subjects exposed to, actively infected with, or recovered from COVID-19 were included in the dataset. The repertoires were made available in a free public database intended to serve as a resource for research on the immune response to SARS-CoV-2. Samples were obtained from the ongoing ImmuneRACE study (first 160 participants) and from 1,200 or so subjects provided by 6 global collaborators. Nearly every sample came with metadata listing a de-identified subject ID, COVID-19 status, age in years and sex. Where available, HLA class I and class II types were taken from metadata supplied by the sample provider and were not determined by assay-based typing. Summary of the overall study and its limitations: The quantity of clinical and demographic metadata differed by source and by participant and was supplied without curation.

Each collaborating institution followed its own protocols to collect whole blood in K2EDTA tubes. For TCRbeta analysis, collaborator samples were shipped as frozen whole blood, as isolated PBMCs, or as DNA extracted from either sample type. CDR3 length: 13 amino acids, cysteine to phenylalanine. The read is trimmed to its CDR3 DNA, 39 bases read in frame from base 1. V is cut by 3 bases and J by 7 bases, and the space between the germline ends is 10 bases. According to the germline V gene, CDR1 reads SNHLY and CDR2 reads FYNNEI. Of note for this clone: Its antigen target is currently unknown. Base qualities are not at hand, and no much larger clone is one base apart.

TCRbeta CDR3 regions were amplified from genomic DNA by means of the immunoSEQ Assay, a bias-controlled multiplex PCR. Per the source publication's procedure: The number of nucleated cells in each sample was estimated by amplification of reference gene primers within the assay. To quantify the absolute abundance of each unique TCRbeta CDR3 rearrangement, sequence reads were collapsed and filtered. For each sample, productive Simpson clonality was calculated by taking the square root of Simpson's diversity index across productive rearrangements. The table was pulled from immuneACCESS by TCRdb, which kept in-frame rearrangements only. Such tables lose some clones; where checked, under half of the loss comes from unresolved V genes, and the rest has no known cause. That table furnishes V, J and clone size, whereas the DNA furnished D and trimming. For this sample the table gives 300,000 or so clones, of which around 90% were detected only once. 1% of the sample rests with the top ten.

The sequenced sample was peripheral blood. This clonotype originated in a man in his forties or fifties with active or convalescent COVID-19. This receptor chain uses TRBV2 and TRBJ2-1; D gene: possibly TRBD2, on 6 matching bases. The sequence in DNA is TGTGCCAGCAGTGATTGGACTACAAATGAGCAGTTCTTC. Its protein product is CASSDWTTNEQFF.